The 25 T cell receptor beta chains in this list originate from one sample, sequenced in a study of T cells after posttransplantation cyclophosphamide. Clones were sequenced by immunoSEQ multiplex PCR, and TCRdb holds only the in-frame ones, with some missing. The sample consists of around 31,000 clones, roughly nine tenths of them appearing once. Cells defined as naive were viable CD3+CD4+ or CD3+CD8+ and CCR7+CD45RA+CD45RO-CD95-CD27+CD28+. Sample: naive CD4+ T cells sorted from blood. The receptors here all came from a man aged 30 to 45 in good health and a related stem cell transplant donor.

This clone occurred once. V is TRBV18 and J is TRBJ2-1; 7 nucleotides line up with TRBD2. This CDR3 is built from 15 residues. After removal of 2 bases from V and 0 bases from J, the junction contained 1 base not matched to a gene. Germline CDR1 is KGHSH and CDR2 is LQKENI. CDR3 nucleotide sequence: TGTGCCAGCTCACCAGGACTAGTCTCCTACAATGAGCAGTTCTTC. Translation: CASSPGLVSYNEQFF.

The chain employs TRBV20-1 and TRBJ1-1; D ambiguous. Germline V gene lookup returns CDR1 DFQATT and CDR2 SNEGSKA (reference sequence). This CDR3 is built from 10 residues. The V gene lost 2 bases and the J gene lost 7 bases, with 5 bases spanning the gap. Here the CDR3 reads CSARRGEAFF. The CDR3 DNA reads TGCAGTGCTAGACGAGGTGAAGCTTTCTTT.

This chain joins TRBV5-1 and TRBJ2-1; 14 nucleotides line up with TRBD2. The CDR3 loop spans 17 amino acids. V shed 0 bases and J 8 bases; nucleotides not matched to a gene: 7. Germline V CDR1 and CDR2: SGHRS, YFSETQ. This chain's CDR3 is CASSLGTGTSGGYEQFF. The CDR3 coding sequence is TGCGCCAGCAGCTTGGGCACCGGGACTAGCGGGGGCTATGAGCAGTTCTTC.

This rearrangement joins TRBV9 to TRBJ1-2; the match to TRBD1 covers 11 bases. The CDR3 runs to 13 residues. Trimming removed 3 bases from V and 12 bases from J; junction bases left unmatched: 7. Per the germline V gene, CDR1 is SGDLS and CDR2 is YYNGEE. The CDR3 DNA follows: TGTGCCAGCAGCGCCGGGACAGGGGGAGAAAACACCTTC. Amino acid sequence: CASSAGTGGENTF.

The J gene is TRBJ2-7, the V gene TRBV18, with 7 bases that match TRBD2. V lost 2 bases and J lost 5; bases outside the gene matches: 9. The CDR3 contains 15 residues. Germline assignment: CDR1 KGHSH and CDR2 LQKENI. CDR3 protein: CASSPGGDSRHEQYF. CDR3 nucleotides: TGTGCCAGCTCACCAGGGGGGGATTCAAGGCACGAGCAGTACTTC. The full variable domain, completed using reference TRBV18 and TRBJ2-7, is NAGVMQNPRHLVRRRGQEARLRCSPMKGHSHVYWYRQLPEEGLKFMVYLQKENIIDESGMPKERFSAEFPKEGPSILRIQQVVRGDSAAYFCASSPGGDSRHEQYFGPGTRLTVT.

Only a few counts were recorded for this clone. The chain carries TRBV7-9 and TRBJ1-4, with TRBD1 matching 7 bases. The germline V gene encodes CDR1 SEHNR and CDR2 FQNEAQ (reference sequence). The CDR3 loop spans 15 amino acids. V trimming: 4 bases; J trimming: 5 bases; junction bases outside the gene matches: 7. CDR3 in amino acids: CASSSRTGSNEKLFF. The CDR3 bases are TGTGCCAGCAGCTCGAGGACAGGATCGAATGAAAAACTGTTTTTT.

The rearrangement uses TRBV18 and TRBJ2-6, with TRBD1 matching 10 bases. The CDR3 has 18 residues. Germline V CDR1 and CDR2: KGHSH, LQKENI. After removal of 2 bases from V and 1 base from J, the junction contained 5 bases not matched to a gene. In nucleotides, the CDR3 is TGTGCCAGCTCACCATACGGACAGGGGGTTTCTGGGGCCAACGTCCTGACTTTC. This encodes CASSPYGQGVSGANVLTF.

In this sample, this clone turned up once. The J gene is TRBJ1-2, the V gene TRBV6-5, with 8 bases identical to TRBD1. In germline, CDR1 is MNHEY, CDR2 SVGAGI. V lost 6 bases to trimming and J lost 8 bases; unmatched junction nucleotides: 8. The CDR3 has 13 amino acids. The CDR3 DNA follows: TGTGCCAGCAGCCGGACAGGGACAGAAGGCTACACCTTC. It translates to CASSRTGTEGYTF.

The chain joins TRBV5-1 to TRBJ1-4; 11 bases map to TRBD1. With 0 bases clipped from V and 8 bases from J, the junction kept 9 bases outside the gene matches. CDR1 is SGHRS and CDR2 is YFSETQ in the germline V gene. This CDR3 contains 17 residues. The CDR3 DNA reads as TGCGCCAGCAGCTTGGATCGGGGGACAGGGGGGGGAGAAAAACTGTTTTTT. Protein: CASSLDRGTGGGEKLFF.

This chain uses TRBV5-8 with TRBJ1-2; 10 nucleotides line up with TRBD1. Trimming took 1 base from V and 5 from J; bases not matched to a gene: 5. Germline V gene lookup returns CDR1 SGHTS and CDR2 YDEGEE. The CDR3 spans 15 residues. The CDR3 spells CASSLTGQGQYGYTF. The CDR3, as DNA: TGTGCCAGCAGCTTGACGGGACAGGGGCAATATGGCTACACCTTC.

V and J are TRBV5-1 and TRBJ1-1; D gene unclear. There are 16 residues in the CDR3. Germline V gene data show CDR1 as SGHRS and CDR2 as YFSETQ. The ends were cut back, 1 base at V and 3 bases at J, with 16 bases in the middle. CDR3 sequence: CASSLTTTSLDTEAFF. CDR3 nucleotides: TGCGCCAGCAGCTTGACAACTACCTCTTTGGACACTGAAGCTTTCTTT. Complete variable domain (other parts from reference TRBV5-1 and TRBJ1-1): KAGVTQTPRYLIKTRGQQVTLSCSPISGHRSVSWYQQTPGQGLQFLFEYFSETQRNKGNFPGRFSGRQFSNSRSEMNVSTLELGDSALYLCASSLTTTSLDTEAFFGQGTRLTVV.

This clone has just one count. The J gene is TRBJ1-1, the V gene TRBV11-2, with TRBD1 identical over 10 bases. CDR1 SGHAT and CDR2 FQNNGV come from the germline V gene. V shed 1 base, J shed 4 bases, and the junction held 3 bases outside the gene matches. The CDR3 has 15 amino acids. CDR3 bases: TGTGCCAGCAGCTTAGGTCGGGACAGGGGCACTGAAGCTTTCTTT. It translates to CASSLGRDRGTEAFF.

The chain carries TRBV7-2 and TRBJ1-1; D is perhaps TRBD1 (6 bases). Trimming shortened V by 2 bases and J by 0 bases, and 16 bases separated the two germline ends. The CDR3 has 17 residues. CDR1 and CDR2 (germline): SGHTA, FQGNSA. The CDR3 loop is CASSLLQGHLMNTEAFF. CDR3 nucleotide sequence: TGTGCCAGCAGCTTACTACAGGGCCACCTAATGAACACTGAAGCTTTCTTT.

V and J are TRBV6-1 and TRBJ2-5, with D hard to call. The germline V gene encodes CDR1 MNHNS and CDR2 SASEGT. Deletions cut 6 bases from V and 1 base from J, with 6 bases between. CDR3 length: 12 amino acids. CDR3 coding DNA: TGTGCCAGCAGGGCAGTCCAAGAGACCCAGTACTTC. Translation: CASRAVQETQYF.

V usage is TRBV7-2 and J usage is TRBJ1-2; 7 nucleotides agree with TRBD1. CDR1 is SGHTA, CDR2 FQGNSA, per germline. Trimming cost V 0 bases and J 5 bases; bases outside gene matches: 6. The CDR3 loop spans 15 amino acids. The CDR3 loop reads CASSLAAGDRYGYTF. The DNA of the CDR3 is TGTGCCAGCAGCTTAGCAGCGGGGGACAGATATGGCTACACCTTC.

This chain uses TRBV11-2 with TRBJ2-3; TRBD1 agrees at 9 bases. Germline V gene data show CDR1 as SGHAT and CDR2 as FQNNGV. After removal of 2 bases from V and 3 bases from J, the junction contained 9 bases not matched to a gene. The CDR3 loop spans 17 amino acids. The CDR3 region is CASSLRETGGRTDTQYF. The CDR3 DNA is TGTGCCAGCAGCTTACGAGAGACAGGGGGAAGGACAGATACGCAGTATTTT.

V usage is TRBV7-2 and J usage is TRBJ1-5, with D maybe TRBD1 (6 bases). There are 15 residues in the CDR3. Germline CDR1 is SGHTA and CDR2 is FQGNSA. Trimming shortened V by 1 base and J by 1 base, and 8 bases separated the two germline ends. The CDR3 protein is CASSLEQGSNQPQHF. CDR3 nucleotides: TGTGCCAGCAGCTTAGAACAGGGAAGCAATCAGCCCCAGCATTTT.

The V call is TRBV9, the J call TRBJ1-3; D unclear. V was shortened by 0 bases and J by 2 bases, with 12 bases between the two germline ends. CDR3 size: 16 residues. Germline CDR1 reads SGDLS; CDR2 reads YYNGEE. The CDR3 sequence is CASSVGEGGTGNTIYF. In nucleotides, the CDR3 is TGTGCCAGCAGCGTAGGTGAGGGAGGGACTGGAAACACCATATATTTT.

This clone is a singleton in its sample. This chain uses TRBV19 with TRBJ2-7, with 9 bases aligning to TRBD1. Trimming took 3 bases from V and 0 from J; bases not matched to a gene: 0. The CDR3 contains 14 residues. Germline lookup yields CDR1 LNHDA and CDR2 SQIVND (reference sequence). The CDR3 coding sequence is TGTGCCAGTAGTATGGACAGGGGCTCCTACGAGCAGTACTTC. It is translated as CASSMDRGSYEQYF.

This rearrangement joins TRBV10-2 to TRBJ1-5, with TRBD1 identical over 7 bases. The V gene's germline CDR1 is WSHSY and CDR2 SAAADI. CDR3 length: 18 residues. Trimming cost V 0 bases and J 1 base; bases outside gene matches: 9. Here the CDR3 DNA reads TGCGCCAGCAGTGAGTCGTTTAGACAGGGTAGGAGCAATCAGCCCCAGCATTTT. Amino acids: CASSESFRQGRSNQPQHF.

The chain uses TRBV18 and TRBJ1-2; TRBD1 matches 10 bases. Germline V gene data show CDR1 as KGHSH and CDR2 as LQKENI. The CDR3 runs 16 residues. The V and J ends lost 3 bases and 8 bases, in that order; junction bases with no gene match: 12. CDR3 in DNA: TGTGCCAGCTCACCTATAACCGGGACAGGGGCACGGGGCTACACCTTC. It translates to CASSPITGTGARGYTF.

The chain uses TRBV5-4 and TRBJ1-4; 9 bases align to TRBD1. The germline V gene has CDR1 SGHNT and CDR2 YYREEE (reference sequence). This CDR3 comprises 18 residues. V lost 4 bases, J lost 3 bases, and 13 bases stayed unmatched. CDR3 coding DNA: TGTGCCAGCAGCCCAGGACAGGGGAGAACATTGGCTAATGAAAAACTGTTTTTT. It is translated as CASSPGQGRTLANEKLFF.

This rearrangement joins TRBV5-1 to TRBJ2-7, with TRBD1 matching 11 bases. V shed 0 bases and J 4 bases; nucleotides not matched to a gene: 3. The CDR3 sequence is 15 residues long. Germline CDR1 is SGHRS and CDR2 is YFSETQ. The CDR3 sequence: CASSLAGTGGYEQYF. The CDR3 DNA sequence: TGCGCCAGCAGCTTGGCCGGGACAGGGGGGTACGAGCAGTACTTC.

V usage is TRBV4-3 and J usage is TRBJ1-3; D may be TRBD1 (5 bases). The CDR3 is made up of 15 amino acids. CDR1 and CDR2 from the germline V gene are LGHNA and YSLEER. V was shortened by 0 bases and J by 1 base, with 7 bases between the two germline ends. The CDR3 nucleotides are TGCGCCAGCAGCCAAGATCCAGGGTCTGGAAACACCATATATTTT. Residues: CASSQDPGSGNTIYF.

The CDR3 protein is CAINSAGAPTDTQYF. The CDR3 DNA is TGTGCCATCAACTCAGCGGGGGCCCCCACAGATACGCAGTATTTT. The V and J genes are TRBV10-3 and TRBJ2-3, with 8 bases matching TRBD2. J lost 2 bases, V lost 7 bases, and 8 bases had no gene match. The CDR3 has 15 residues. Germline loops: CDR1 ENHRY, CDR2 SYGVKD.